This entry lists 27 T cell receptor beta chains sequenced from one sample in a study of monozygotic twins with inflammatory bowel disease. TCRdb reprocessed the 5' RACE reads, with one entry per CDR3 protein and no DNA. The listing contains 350,000 to 400,000 distinct CDR3 sequences. Sequencing was carried out using blood. All receptors come from a human donor with ulcerative colitis or Crohn's disease, or a healthy co-twin of an affected twin (not recorded which).

The gene calls are TRBV12-3 or TRBV12-4 and TRBJ2-7. The CDR3 totals 14 residues. This CDR3 is CASSSQIGAYEQYF.

The chain links TRBV20-1 to TRBJ2-7; lacking DNA, the TRBD2 call made by TCRdb goes unchecked. CDR3 length: 16 amino acids. Germline V lookup: CDR1 DFQATT, CDR2 SNEGSKA (reference sequence). The CDR3 loop reads CSARGRGLAEPYEQYF.

The chain recombines TRBV4-3 with TRBJ1-5; TCRdb proposes TRBD1, but this gene call is untestable without DNA. The germline V gene has CDR1 LGHNA and CDR2 YSLEER. There are 17 residues in the CDR3. This chain's CDR3 is CASSPGTGVYSNQPQHF.

The chain joins TRBV5-5 to TRBJ2-7; TCRdb outputs TRBD1, but without DNA this stays unchecked. The germline V gene has CDR1 SGHKS and CDR2 YYEKEE (reference sequence). There are 14 residues in the CDR3. The CDR3 sequence is CASRKPGFRYEQYF.

This chain links TRBV2 with TRBJ1-4; checking the TCRdb D call of TRBD1 is not possible without DNA. From germline, CDR1 is SNHLY and CDR2 FYNNEI. CDR3 length: 13 amino acids. This CDR3 is CASRANPGEKLFF.

The J gene is TRBJ2-6, the V gene TRBV18; as DNA is missing, the TRBD2 call by TCRdb cannot be tested. The CDR3 spans 15 residues. Germline loops: CDR1 KGHSH, CDR2 LQKENI. The CDR3 reads CASSRLAAGANVLTF.

The chain links TRBV7-2 to TRBJ2-3; with no DNA, the TCRdb D assignment of TRBD2 cannot be verified. Per the germline V gene, CDR1 is SGHTA and CDR2 is FQGNSA. The CDR3 consists of 15 residues. CDR3 sequence reads: CASSPLRGSTDTQYF.

CDR3 residues: CASSPDLFYEQYF. The rearrangement links TRBV14 to TRBJ2-7. CDR3 length: 13 amino acids. CDR1 is SGHDN and CDR2 is FVKESK in the germline V gene.

CDR3 amino acids: CAISEEVVFETQYF. The V and J genes are TRBV10-3 and TRBJ2-5; TCRdb's D gene call, TRBD2, goes unchecked for lack of DNA. The CDR3 covers 14 residues. Germline CDR1 ENHRY, CDR2 SYGVKD.

The chain couples TRBV12-3 or TRBV12-4 to TRBJ1-5; the D call from TCRdb, TRBD1, cannot be confirmed without DNA. The length of the CDR3 is 16 residues. The CDR3 protein is CASSFGGSSVNQPQHF.

The chain recombines TRBV6-5 with TRBJ2-7; TCRdb picks TRBD1, but there is no DNA to check that call. Germline V lookup: CDR1 MNHEY, CDR2 SVGAGI. The CDR3 length is 15 residues. The CDR3 sequence: CASSYGTGGYHEQYF.

This chain links TRBV21-1 with TRBJ1-5. TRBV21-1 is a documented pseudogene. The CDR3 has 17 residues. CDR3 residues: CASSKAGLKSSNQPQHF.

J is TRBJ2-3 and V is TRBV5-1; with no DNA, the TCRdb D assignment of TRBD1 cannot be verified. This CDR3 has 14 residues. The germline gives CDR1 SGHRS, CDR2 YFSETQ. Here the CDR3 reads CAGSTRQGPDTQYF.

CDR3 sequence reads: CSARDPGLVGDQETQYF. The V and J genes are TRBV20-1 and TRBJ2-5; without DNA, the TCRdb call of TRBD2 cannot be checked. The germline gives CDR1 DFQATT, CDR2 SNEGSKA (reference sequence). CDR3 length: 17 amino acids.

This chain connects TRBV4-2 to TRBJ1-1; no DNA is available, so the TRBD1 call from TCRdb remains unchecked. Germline-derived CDR1 and CDR2 are LGHNA and YNFKEQ. The CDR3 is 13 amino acids. The CDR3 sequence: CASSQDNRQAPIF.

This sequence joins TRBV20-1 and TRBJ1-2; with no DNA, the TCRdb D assignment of TRBD1 cannot be verified. The CDR3 is 13 amino acids. CDR1 DFQATT and CDR2 SNEGSKA come from the germline V gene (reference sequence). CDR3 sequence reads: CSARRDRNYGYTF.

The V gene is TRBV2, the J gene TRBJ2-3; the TCRdb call, TRBD2, lacks DNA for checking. The CDR3 consists of 13 residues. CDR1 SNHLY and CDR2 FYNNEI come from the germline V gene. The CDR3 protein is CASSEKRGGTQYF.

V and J are TRBV20-1 and TRBJ2-2; TCRdb's D gene call, TRBD2, goes unchecked for lack of DNA. CDR1 DFQATT and CDR2 SNEGSKA come from the germline V gene (reference sequence). The CDR3 length is 15 residues. CDR3: CSARPSRGNTGELFF.

The chain links TRBV18 to TRBJ2-5; TCRdb picks TRBD1, but there is no DNA to check that call. The V gene's germline CDR1 is KGHSH and CDR2 LQKENI. This CDR3 is built from 15 residues. CDR3: CASSHAQGPGETQYF.

This rearrangement joins TRBV9 to TRBJ1-5. This CDR3 has 15 amino acids. CDR1 is SGDLS, CDR2 YYNGEE, per germline. The chain's CDR3 is CASGSQADSNQPQHF.

The chain joins TRBV10-3 to TRBJ2-2; TCRdb reports TRBD2, a call that lacks DNA to check it against. The CDR3 loop spans 13 amino acids. From germline, CDR1 is ENHRY and CDR2 SYGVKD. The CDR3 spells CATWGLNTGELFF.

This chain links TRBV11-1 with TRBJ1-1. CDR1 is SGHAT, CDR2 FQDESV, per germline (reference sequence). The CDR3 is 13 amino acids. The CDR3 loop is CASSFQANTEAFF.

The V call is TRBV20-1, the J call TRBJ2-7; the D call of TRBD1 rests on TCRdb alone, since no DNA is present to check it. Germline CDR1 DFQATT, CDR2 SNEGSKA (reference sequence). The CDR3 is 15 residues long. The CDR3: CSARDRGQNPYEQYF.

The chain employs TRBV5-5 and TRBJ2-6; checking the TCRdb D call of TRBD1 is not possible without DNA. Germline V CDR1 and CDR2: SGHKS, YYEKEE (reference sequence). The CDR3 length is 17 residues. The CDR3 loop is CASSSVGQDSGANVLTF.

This chain uses TRBV7-7 with TRBJ2-5. The CDR3 is 15 residues long. The germline CDR1 and CDR2 sequences are SSHAT and FNYEAQ (reference sequence). Here the CDR3 reads CASSLRLVGEETQYF. Based on the CDR3 plus reference TRBV7-7 and TRBJ2-5, the full variable domain is GAGVSQSPRYKVTKRGQDVTLRCDPISSHATLYWYQQALGQGPEFLTYFNYEAQPDKSGLPSDRFSAERPEGSISTLTIQRTEQRDSAMYRCASSLRLVGEETQYFGPGTRLLVL.

This chain connects TRBV6-5 to TRBJ2-7; TCRdb indicates TRBD1, and absent DNA this call remains unverified. Germline V gene lookup returns CDR1 MNHEY and CDR2 SVGAGI. CDR3 length equals 13 residues. CDR3 sequence: CASSSPYRDEQYF.

The chain employs TRBV6-5 and TRBJ2-2; without DNA, the TCRdb call of TRBD2 cannot be checked. This CDR3 is built from 16 residues. CDR1 and CDR2 (germline): MNHEY, SVGAGI. The CDR3 is CASSYRAGGPTGELFF.